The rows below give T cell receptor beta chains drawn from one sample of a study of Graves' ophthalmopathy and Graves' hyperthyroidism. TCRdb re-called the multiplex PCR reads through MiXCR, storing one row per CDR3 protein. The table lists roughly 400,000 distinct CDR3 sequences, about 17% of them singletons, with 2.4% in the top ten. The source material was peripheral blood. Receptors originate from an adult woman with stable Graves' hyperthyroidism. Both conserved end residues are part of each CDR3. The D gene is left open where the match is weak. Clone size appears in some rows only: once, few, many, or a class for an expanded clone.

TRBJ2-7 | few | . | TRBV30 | TGTGCCTGGAGTCCAGGAGACAGTCTAGGCTACGAGCAGTACTTC | CAWSPGDSLGYEQYF
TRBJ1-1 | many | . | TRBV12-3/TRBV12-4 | TGTGCCAGCACTAAGGACAGCACCGAAGCTTTCTTT | CASTKDSTEAFF
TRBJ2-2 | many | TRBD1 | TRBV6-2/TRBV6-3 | TGTGCCAGCTACAGGACAGGGGCCACCGGGGAGCTGTTTTTT | CASYRTGATGELFF
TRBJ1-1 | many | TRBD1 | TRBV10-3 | TGTGCCATCAGGCCGACAGGGTTTACTGAAGCTTTCTTT | CAIRPTGFTEAFF
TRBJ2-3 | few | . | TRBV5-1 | TGCGCCAGCAGCTTCACCCTGGGGAGAGATACGCAGTATTTT | CASSFTLGRDTQYF
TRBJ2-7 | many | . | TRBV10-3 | TGTGCCATCAGTGTATCGGACTTAGCCTACGAGCAGTACTTC | CAISVSDLAYEQYF
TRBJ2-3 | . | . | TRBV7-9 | TGTGCCAGCAGCCCGGTTCACACAGATACGCAGTATTTT | CASSPVHTDTQYF
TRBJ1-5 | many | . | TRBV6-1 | TGTGCCAGCAGTGAATCCATAGGAGGGAGTCAGCCCCAGCATTTT | CASSESIGGSQPQHF
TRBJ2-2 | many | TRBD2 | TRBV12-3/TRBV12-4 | TGTGCCAGCAGCTGGGGGGGGGTACGGACCGGGGAGCTGTTTTTT | CASSWGGVRTGELFF
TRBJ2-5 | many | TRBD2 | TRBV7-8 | TGTGCCAGCAGCATAAGACTAGCGGCCCAAGAGACCCAGTACTTC | CASSIRLAAQETQYF
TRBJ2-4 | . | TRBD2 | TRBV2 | TGTGCCAGCAGTGAATTCAGCGGGAGAGCCAAAAACATTAAGTACTTC | CASSEFSGRAKNIKYF
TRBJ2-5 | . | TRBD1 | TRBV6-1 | TGTGCCAGCAGTGAGTGGGACAGCACTGACCGGACCCAGTACTTC | CASSEWDSTDRTQYF
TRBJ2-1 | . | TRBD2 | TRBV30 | TGTGCCTGGAGTTTAATTTGGAGCGGGAGGCACAATGAGCAGTTCTTC | CAWSLIWSGRHNEQFF
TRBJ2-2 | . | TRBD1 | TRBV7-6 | TGTGCCAGCAGCTACTCGACAGGGGATGAGGACGGGGAGCTGTTTTTT | CASSYSTGDEDGELFF
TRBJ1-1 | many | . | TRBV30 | TGTGCCTGGAGTGTATTACCGGGGTCGGCTGAAGCTTTCTTT | CAWSVLPGSAEAFF
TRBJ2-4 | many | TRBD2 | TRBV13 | TGTGCCAGCAGCCCCGGGGGGGTAGCCAAAAACATTCAGTACTTC | CASSPGGVAKNIQYF
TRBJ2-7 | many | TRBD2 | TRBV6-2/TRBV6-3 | TGTGCCAGCCGGGACTACAGATACGAGCAGTACTTC | CASRDYRYEQYF
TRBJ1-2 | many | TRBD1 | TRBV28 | TGTGCCAGCAGCCCTGGGACAGGGGCAGAAGGCTACACCTTC | CASSPGTGAEGYTF
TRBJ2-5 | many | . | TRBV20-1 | TGCAGTGCTAGAGATTCCCGGAGCGTGGAGACCCAGTACTTC | CSARDSRSVETQYF
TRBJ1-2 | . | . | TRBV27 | TGTGCCAGCAGTGCCACAGGGCTACAGTCTGGCTACACCTTC | CASSATGLQSGYTF
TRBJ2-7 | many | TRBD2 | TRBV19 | TGTGCCAGTAGTGCAGGACTAGCGGACTCCTACGAGCAGTACTTC | CASSAGLADSYEQYF
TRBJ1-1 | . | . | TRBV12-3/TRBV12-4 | TGTGCCAGCAGCCCGGGGTCCTACACTGAAGCTTTCTTT | CASSPGSYTEAFF
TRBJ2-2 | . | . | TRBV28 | TGTGCCAGCAGTTTGCCCACCGGGGAGCTGTTTTTT | CASSLPTGELFF